One and the same sample provided the 27 T cell receptor beta chains below, sequenced in a study of blood T cell repertoires in COVID-19. This table comes from immunoSEQ multiplex PCR, and its TCRdb copy is limited to in-frame clones, with some not included. The table has approximately 300,000 clones, around 81% seen once. What was sequenced was peripheral blood. The receptors were sampled from a woman aged 45 to 65 with active or convalescent COVID-19.

The rearrangement joins TRBV18 to TRBJ2-5, with 8 bases that match TRBD2. The germline CDR1 and CDR2 sequences are KGHSH and LQKENI. The CDR3 is 16 residues long. After removal of 2 bases from V and 1 base from J, the junction contained 6 bases not matched to a gene. Written as DNA, the CDR3 is TGTGCCAGCTCACCAGGGGCTAGCGGGCCCCAAGAGACCCAGTACTTC. Its protein product is CASSPGASGPQETQYF.

The chain employs TRBV24-1 and TRBJ1-2; D is perhaps TRBD1 (6 bases). CDR1 and CDR2 (germline): KGHDR, SFDVKD. The ends were cut back, 2 bases at V and 4 bases at J, with 10 bases in the middle. This CDR3 has 14 residues. Here the CDR3 reads CATSDSGTSYGYTF. CDR3 sequence (DNA): TGTGCCACCAGTGATTCAGGGACATCCTATGGCTACACCTTC.

V usage is TRBV28 and J usage is TRBJ1-4; 9 bases are shared with TRBD1. J gave up 11 bases and V 5 bases, and 9 bases lay outside the gene matches. The V gene's germline CDR1 is MDHEN and CDR2 SYDVKM. This CDR3 region has 14 residues. The CDR3 region is CASSPHRGLGKLFF. The CDR3 bases are TGTGCCAGCAGTCCTCACAGGGGGCTGGGGAAACTGTTTTTT.

This clone was counted only a few times. This sequence joins TRBV28 and TRBJ2-7, with 7 bases aligning to TRBD1. V gave up 2 bases and J gave up 1 base; unmatched junction bases: 5. The V gene's germline CDR1 is MDHEN and CDR2 SYDVKM. The CDR3 spans 15 residues. CDR3 residues: CASSLGTVLSYEQYF. The CDR3 DNA is TGTGCCAGCAGTTTAGGGACAGTCCTTTCCTACGAGCAGTACTTC.

The chain couples TRBV7-9 to TRBJ1-1; D unresolved. The ends were cut back, 0 bases at V and 1 base at J, with 9 bases in the middle. The CDR3 has 15 amino acids. Germline values: CDR1 SEHNR, CDR2 FQNEAQ (reference sequence). The CDR3 protein is CASSLARLRNTEAFF. CDR3 DNA: TGTGCCAGCAGCTTAGCGCGACTGCGGAACACTGAAGCTTTCTTT. Using reference TRBV7-9 and TRBJ1-1 for the parts outside the CDR3, the full variable domain is DTGVSQNPRHKITKRGQNVTFRCDPISEHNRLYWYRQTLGQGPEFLTYFQNEAQLEKSRLLSDRFSAERPKGSFSTLEIQRTEQGDSAMYLCASSLARLRNTEAFFGQGTRLTVV.

This clone has just a few counts. The chain combines TRBV11-2 with TRBJ2-7; the D gene is possibly TRBD1 (7 bases). The length of the CDR3 is 16 residues. Trimming pared 1 base from V and 3 bases from J, leaving 16 bases between. Germline V gene lookup returns CDR1 SGHAT and CDR2 FQNNGV. CDR3 DNA sequence: TGTGCCAGCAGCTTAGGCCAGGGGGGTGCCGGCTACGAGCAGTACTTC. Protein: CASSLGQGGAGYEQYF.

The V gene is TRBV5-1, the J gene TRBJ2-2, with TRBD1 matching over 7 bases. Germline V gene sequence: CDR1 SGHRS, CDR2 YFSETQ. The CDR3 loop spans 14 amino acids. The V gene end was trimmed by 0 bases and the J gene end by 6 bases; junction bases not matched to a gene: 2. Here the CDR3 reads CASSLDQGAGELFF. CDR3 sequence (DNA): TGCGCCAGCAGCTTGGATCAGGGGGCCGGGGAGCTGTTTTTT.

The sample holds one count of this clone. The chain recombines TRBV3-1 (or the pseudogene TRBV3-2) with TRBJ1-3, with D perhaps TRBD1 (5 bases). CDR3 length: 15 amino acids. V lost 1 base and J lost 3, with 10 bases in between. Germline V gene data show CDR1 as LGHDT and CDR2 as YNNKEL (reference sequence). The DNA for the CDR3 is TGTGCCAGCAGCCAAGCCGTGGGGGGTGGAAACACCATATATTTT. Protein product: CASSQAVGGGNTIYF.

The chain employs TRBV6-1 and TRBJ2-1; no clear D gene. V was cut by 3 bases and J by 8 bases, with 8 bases left in between. Germline V gene lookup returns CDR1 MNHNS and CDR2 SASEGT. The CDR3 is made up of 12 amino acids. The CDR3 coding sequence is TGTGCCAGCAGTGATTCGAGCGATGAGCAGTTCTTC. This sequence encodes CASSDSSDEQFF.

The rearrangement links TRBV29-1 to TRBJ1-2; TRBD1 aligns across 7 bases. Germline V gene lookup returns CDR1 SQVTM and CDR2 ANQGSEA. V shed 3 bases, J shed 5 bases, and the junction held 6 bases outside the gene matches. This CDR3 has 13 residues. CDR3 sequence reads: CSVDPTGLYGYTF. For the CDR3, the DNA is TGCAGCGTTGACCCGACAGGGTTGTATGGCTACACCTTC.

The chain recombines TRBV6-5 with TRBJ2-1; TRBD2 agrees at 15 bases. Germline CDR1 and CDR2: MNHEY and SVGAGI. This CDR3 comprises 14 residues. Trimming removed 6 bases from V and 7 bases from J; junction bases left unmatched: 1. This CDR3 reads CASSGLAGGNEQFF. CDR3 nucleotides: TGTGCCAGCAGCGGACTAGCGGGAGGGAATGAGCAGTTCTTC.

V gene TRBV9 combines with J gene TRBJ1-3; TRBD1 agrees at 7 bases. V gave up 0 bases and J gave up 1 base; unmatched junction bases: 1. Germline lookup yields CDR1 SGDLS and CDR2 YYNGEE. This CDR3 is 15 amino acids long. The CDR3 nucleotides are TGTGCCAGCAGCGTAGCACAGGGGTCTGGAAACACCATATATTTT. It codes for CASSVAQGSGNTIYF.

The J gene is TRBJ1-3, the V gene TRBV14; D not resolved. This CDR3 is built from 15 residues. V was shortened by 3 bases and J by 1 base, with 10 bases between the two germline ends. Germline V lookup: CDR1 SGHDN, CDR2 FVKESK. CDR3 DNA: TGTGCCAGCAGCCATCTTCTCGGTTCTGGAAACACCATATATTTT. Protein sequence: CASSHLLGSGNTIYF.

This sequence joins TRBV7-8 and TRBJ1-5; maybe TRBD1 (6 bases). Trimming shortened V by 4 bases and J by 7 bases, and 20 bases separated the two germline ends. Germline V CDR1 and CDR2: SGHVS, FQNEAQ. The CDR3 contains 16 residues. CDR3 bases: TGTGCCAGCAGCTCTAACATCCAGGGGAAAGGGCAGCCCCAGCATTTT. Amino acids: CASSSNIQGKGQPQHF.

J is TRBJ1-1 and V is TRBV27, with D unclear. The germline V gene has CDR1 MNHEY and CDR2 SMNVEV (reference sequence). V lost 0 bases to trimming and J lost 2 bases, with 10 bases between them. CDR3 length: 15 amino acids. The CDR3 is CASSLSRGLNTEAFF. The DNA of the CDR3 is TGTGCCAGCAGTTTATCTCGTGGGCTAAACACTGAAGCTTTCTTT.

The chain recombines TRBV6-6 with TRBJ1-2, with 9 bases identical to TRBD1. V shed 5 bases and J 4 bases; nucleotides not matched to a gene: 14. This CDR3 has 17 amino acids. Germline V CDR1 and CDR2: MNHNY, SVGAGI (reference sequence). The CDR3 loop is CASSLRDRAMLSYGYTF. As DNA, the CDR3 is TGTGCCAGCAGTCTCCGGGACAGGGCAATGTTAAGCTATGGCTACACCTTC.

The chain recombines TRBV30 with TRBJ2-3, with 7 bases lining up with TRBD1. V was pared by 2 bases and J by 5 bases, with 22 bases of the junction left unmatched. This CDR3 has 19 residues. CDR1 is GTSNPN and CDR2 is SVGIG in the germline V gene (reference sequence). CDR3: CAWSPYSPRLWRQGDTQYF. The CDR3 coding sequence is TGTGCCTGGAGTCCGTATTCCCCTAGACTTTGGAGACAGGGAGATACGCAGTATTTT.

The J gene is TRBJ2-2, the V gene TRBV7-2; TRBD2 aligns across 8 bases. Germline trimming cut 0 bases from V and 8 bases from J; bases unmatched to any gene: 8. The CDR3 extends over 16 amino acids. Germline V gene sequence: CDR1 SGHTA, CDR2 FQGNSA. The CDR3 is CASSLASGGPFGELFF. The CDR3, as DNA: TGTGCCAGCAGCTTAGCGTCGGGAGGGCCGTTTGGGGAGCTGTTTTTT.

DNA for the CDR3: TGTGCCAGCACTCCGAGCATAGGTAGAGGGGAGACCCAGTACTTC. Residues: CASTPSIGRGETQYF. J is TRBJ2-5 and V is TRBV9, with D possibly matching TRBD2 (5 bases). The germline gives CDR1 SGDLS, CDR2 YYNGEE. The CDR3 loop spans 15 amino acids. Trimming cost V 6 bases and J 5 bases, with 20 bases left between them.

The CDR3 nucleotides are TGCAGTGCTAGTAGGGCTAGCGGGAGTCGGGCCCAGTACTTC. Residues: CSASRASGSRAQYF. This rearrangement joins TRBV20-1 to TRBJ2-5; the match to TRBD2 covers 10 bases. Trimming at V came to 3 bases and at J to 9 bases, leaving 10 bases not matched to a gene. Per the germline V gene, CDR1 is DFQATT and CDR2 is SNEGSKA (reference sequence). The CDR3 is 14 residues long.

The gene calls are TRBV29-1 and TRBJ2-1, with D hard to call. Per the germline V gene, CDR1 is SQVTM and CDR2 is ANQGSEA. Trimming left V 6 bases short and J 0 bases short, with 15 bases between. This CDR3 has 15 amino acids. The CDR3 loop reads CSVPGGSSSYNEQFF. For the CDR3, the DNA is TGCAGCGTCCCCGGCGGTTCGAGCTCCTACAATGAGCAGTTCTTC.

V and J are TRBV29-1 and TRBJ2-5, with a possible D match to TRBD2 (6 bases). The CDR3 loop spans 12 amino acids. Per the germline V gene, CDR1 is SQVTM and CDR2 is ANQGSEA. V lost 7 bases and J lost 4, with 13 bases in between. This CDR3 reads CSAAFGGETQYF. DNA for the CDR3: TGCAGCGCCGCCTTCGGGGGAGAGACCCAGTACTTC. The variable domain in full, with the rest retrieved from reference TRBV29-1 and TRBJ2-5, is SAVISQKPSRDICQRGTSLTIQCQVDSQVTMMFWYRQQPGQSLTLIATANQGSEATYESGFVIDKFPISRPNLTFSTLTVSNMSPEDSSIYLCSAAFGGETQYFGPGTRLLVL.

V gene TRBV6-6 combines with J gene TRBJ2-5; 13 bases match TRBD2. Germline V CDR1 and CDR2: MNHNY, SVGAGI (reference sequence). Losses at the gene ends were 7 bases for V and 5 bases for J; bases not matched to a gene: 10. The CDR3 length is 16 residues. CDR3 sequence: CASTRTSGRFGETQYF. The DNA for the CDR3 is TGTGCCAGCACTAGGACTAGCGGGAGATTCGGGGAGACCCAGTACTTC.

The chain carries TRBV14 and TRBJ1-4; no definite D call. This CDR3 is 16 amino acids long. Trimming removed 3 bases at V and 0 bases at J, with 11 bases between. Germline V gives CDR1 SGHDN, CDR2 FVKESK. The chain's CDR3 is CASSQPGLSTNEKLFF. CDR3 nucleotide sequence: TGTGCCAGCAGCCAGCCCGGGTTGTCAACTAATGAAAAACTGTTTTTT.

In regard to this clone: Germline and junction disagree at one end, which may indicate a read error. The V gene is TRBV3-1 (or the pseudogene TRBV3-2), the J gene TRBJ2-7; possible D gene TRBD2, 5 bases. Germline loops: CDR1 LGHDT, CDR2 YNNKEL (reference sequence). The CDR3 has 14 amino acids. CDR3 sequence reads: CASSQDVAQKPPRF. In DNA, the CDR3 is TGTGCCAGCAGCCAAGATGTAGCGCAAAAACCCCCACGCTTC.

This clone was recorded once. The chain couples TRBV19 to TRBJ1-4, with a weak D call TRBD1 (5 bases). The CDR3 consists of 15 residues. The germline V gene encodes CDR1 LNHDA and CDR2 SQIVND (reference sequence). Trimming removed 3 bases at V and 6 bases at J, with 14 bases between. This CDR3 is CASSMGQPGDEKLFF. CDR3 DNA sequence: TGTGCCAGTAGTATGGGGCAGCCAGGTGATGAAAAACTGTTTTTT.

CDR3 DNA sequence: TGTGCCAGCAGCCAAAGAGCAGGGCCTAACTATGGCTACACCTTC. It yields the protein CASSQRAGPNYGYTF. This chain connects TRBV3-1 (or the pseudogene TRBV3-2) to TRBJ1-2, with D maybe TRBD1 (5 bases). The CDR3 loop spans 15 amino acids. V was trimmed by 2 bases and J by 0 bases, leaving 10 bases between them. CDR1 is LGHDT and CDR2 is YNNKEL in the germline V gene (reference sequence).